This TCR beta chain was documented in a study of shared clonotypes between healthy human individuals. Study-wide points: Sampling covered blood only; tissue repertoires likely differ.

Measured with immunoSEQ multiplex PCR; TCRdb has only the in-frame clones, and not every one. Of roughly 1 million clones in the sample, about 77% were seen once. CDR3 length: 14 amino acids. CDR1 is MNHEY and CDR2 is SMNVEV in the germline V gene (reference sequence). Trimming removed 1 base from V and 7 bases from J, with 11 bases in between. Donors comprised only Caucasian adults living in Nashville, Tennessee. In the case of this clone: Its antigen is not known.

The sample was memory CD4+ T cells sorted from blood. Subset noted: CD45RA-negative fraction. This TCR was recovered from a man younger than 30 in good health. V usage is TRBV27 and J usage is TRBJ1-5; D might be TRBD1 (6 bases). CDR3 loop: CASSLFGGGQPQHF. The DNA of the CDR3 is TGTGCCAGCAGTTTATTTGGGGGCGGGCAGCCCCAGCATTTT.